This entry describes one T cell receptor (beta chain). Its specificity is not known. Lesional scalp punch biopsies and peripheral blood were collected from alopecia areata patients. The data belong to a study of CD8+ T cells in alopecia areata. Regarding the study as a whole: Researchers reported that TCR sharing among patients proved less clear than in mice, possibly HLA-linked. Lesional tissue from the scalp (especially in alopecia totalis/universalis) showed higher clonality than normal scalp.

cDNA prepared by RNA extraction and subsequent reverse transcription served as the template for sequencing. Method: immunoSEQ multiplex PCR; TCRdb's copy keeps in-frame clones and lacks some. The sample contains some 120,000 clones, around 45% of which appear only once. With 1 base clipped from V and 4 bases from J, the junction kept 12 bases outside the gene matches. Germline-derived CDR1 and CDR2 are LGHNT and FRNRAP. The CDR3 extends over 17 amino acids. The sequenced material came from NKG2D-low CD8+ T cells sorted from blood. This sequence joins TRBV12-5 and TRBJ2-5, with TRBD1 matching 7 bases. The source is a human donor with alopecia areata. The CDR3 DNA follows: TGTGCTAGTGGTTTGGAGACCGGGACAGCGTCTGCAGAGACCCAGTACTTC. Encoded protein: CASGLETGTASAETQYF.